These 26 T cell receptor beta chains originate from one sample sequenced in a study of tumor-infiltrating lymphocytes in primary liver carcinoma. A constant-region primer served to make TCR beta cDNA from around 500 ng total RNA. Library construction for TCR beta comprised three nested multiplex PCR rounds performed with slightly modified ARM-PCR. In the first two PCR rounds, TRBV1-TRBV30 forward primers were paired with a C-beta reverse primer, and each round lasted approximately 9 cycles. TCRdb reanalysed the multiplex PCR reads using MiXCR and keeps one entry per CDR3 protein. The sample contains around 100,000 distinct CDR3 sequences, roughly 69% of which appear only once. Co-extracted RNA and DNA came from around 20-30 mg of unsorted bulk tissue. Sequences were obtained from liver tumor tissue from sampling region 5. Subset defined: tumor region T5, tumor centre. The source of these receptors is a woman aged 60-75 years with primary liver carcinoma and hepatitis B virus infection.

This clonotype was seen a single time. A read error may produce the germline difference seen at one junction end. DNA for the CDR3: TGTGCCAGCGGAGAGAGGGGCTCCTACGAGCACTACTTC. Encoded protein: CASGERGSYEHYF. V gene TRBV28 combines with J gene TRBJ2-7, with D perhaps given as TRBD1 or TRBD2 (5 bases each). The CDR3 totals 13 residues. Germline V lookup: CDR1 MDHEN, CDR2 SYDVKM.

In the case of this clonotype: One end of the junction does not line up with germline, which may come from a read error. The rearrangement joins TRBV11-2 to TRBJ2-2, with TRBD2 matching over 8 bases. This CDR3 is 15 amino acids long. Germline assignment: CDR1 SGHAT and CDR2 FQNNGV. As DNA, the CDR3 is TGTGCCAGCAGCTTAGGAATAGCGGGACCCGGGGAGCCGTTTTTT. Translated: CASSLGIAGPGEPFF. The variable domain in full, with the rest retrieved from reference TRBV11-2 and TRBJ2-2, is EAGVAQSPRYKIIEKRQSVAFWCNPISGHATLYWYQQILGQGPKLLIQFQNNGVVDDSQLPKDRFSAERLKGVDSTLKIQPAKLEDSAVYLCASSLGIAGPGEPFFGEGSRLTVL.

The table lists this clonotype with a count of one. CDR3 bases: TGTGCCAGCAGCTTAACTCACGGACAGGGGTACGGGGGTGAACAGTTCTTC. The encoded protein is CASSLTHGQGYGGEQFF. The rearrangement uses TRBV11-2 and TRBJ2-1; 9 bases fit TRBD1. Looked up from germline, CDR1 is SGHAT and CDR2 is FQNNGV. V was clipped by 2 bases and J by 13 bases; unmatched bases: 18. This CDR3 spans 17 amino acids. The full variable domain, in which reference TRBV11-2 and TRBJ2-1 provide the parts outside the CDR3, is EAGVAQSPRYKIIEKRQSVAFWCNPISGHATLYWYQQILGQGPKLLIQFQNNGVVDDSQLPKDRFSAERLKGVDSTLKIQPAKLEDSAVYLCASSLTHGQGYGGEQFFGPGTRLTVL.

This sequence joins TRBV20-1 and TRBJ2-3; 8 bases line up with TRBD1. Germline assignment: CDR1 DFQATT and CDR2 SNEGSKA (reference sequence). V shed 4 bases, J shed 3 bases, and the junction held 6 bases outside the gene matches. The CDR3 runs 14 residues. This chain's CDR3 is CSATGGKRTDTQYF. The CDR3 DNA is TGCAGTGCTACAGGGGGCAAAAGAACAGATACGCAGTATTTT.

This clonotype was seen ten or more times. This chain uses TRBV30 with TRBJ2-2; no clear D gene. The germline V gene encodes CDR1 GTSNPN and CDR2 SVGIG (reference sequence). The CDR3 runs to 13 residues. V dropped 2 bases and J dropped 5 bases, with 9 bases sitting between them. The CDR3 coding sequence is TGTGCCTGGAGTCCCTCAGAGACCGGGGAGCTGTTTTTT. Protein: CAWSPSETGELFF.

With regard to this clonotype: Its ends do not fully match the called genes, so a read error is possible. The CDR3 DNA reads as TGTGCCAGCAGCGTAGATAGTAGGCCAGCGGTCACCGGGGAGCTGTTTTTT. Its translation: CASSVDSRPAVTGELFF. The chain recombines TRBV11-2 with TRBJ2-2; TRBD2 might be the D (5 bases). The CDR3 has 17 residues. Looked up from germline, CDR1 is SGHAT and CDR2 is FQNNGV. Filled out from reference TRBV11-2 and TRBJ2-2, the complete variable domain reads EAGVAQSPRYKIIEKRQSVAFWCNPISGHATLYWYQQILGQGPKLLIQFQNNGVVDDSQLPKDRFSAERLKGVDSTLKIQPAKLEDSAVYLCASSVDSRPAVTGELFFGEGSRLTVL.

This chain connects TRBV29-1 to TRBJ1-2; unclear D gene. Germline V lookup: CDR1 SQVTM, CDR2 ANQGSEA. Trimming took off 7 bases at V and 3 bases at J, with 12 bases between the two ends. The CDR3 covers 12 residues. The CDR3 bases are TGCAGCGATGCAAGGACGTACTATGGCTACACCTTC. Protein product: CSDARTYYGYTF.

V is TRBV29-1 and J is TRBJ2-1; 7 nucleotides agree with TRBD2. Germline CDR1 is SQVTM and CDR2 is ANQGSEA. CDR3 length: 14 residues. With 6 bases clipped from V and 9 bases from J, the junction kept 14 bases outside the gene matches. The CDR3 loop reads CSVGWLAEDGEQFF. The CDR3 nucleotides read TGCAGCGTGGGGTGGCTAGCGGAAGACGGTGAGCAGTTCTTC.

To note about this clonotype: A much larger clone lies one base from this, so it may be a read error. The rearrangement links TRBV6-6 to TRBJ1-2; D is unresolved. Trimming took 0 bases from V and 12 from J, leaving 17 bases between them. Germline V gene sequence: CDR1 MNHNY, CDR2 SVGAGI (reference sequence). The CDR3 runs to 14 residues. DNA for the CDR3: TGTGCCAGCAGTTACTCGCACGGCACCTATGACCACACCTTC. Its protein product is CASSYSHGTYDHTF.

About this clonotype: Possible read error: a much larger clone is one base away. The gene calls are TRBV28 and TRBJ1-1, with D possibly matching TRBD1 (5 bases). CDR3 length: 15 residues. CDR1 and CDR2 from the germline V gene are MDHEN and SYDVKM. The CDR3 here is CAGSFVGRVNTEAFF. Written as DNA, the CDR3 is TGTGCCGGCAGTTTTGTGGGCAGGGTGAACACTGAAGCTTTCTTT.

A word on this clonotype: A read error may be the cause here, since a much bigger clone is one base away. The gene calls are TRBV28 and TRBJ2-5, with D perhaps TRBD1 or TRBD2 (5 bases each). Germline CDR1 MDHEN, CDR2 SYDVKM. CDR3 size: 16 residues. CDR3 in amino acids: CASNPPGTYGAETLYF. The CDR3 coding sequence is TGTGCCAGCAACCCACCCGGGACCTATGGGGCAGAGACCCTGTACTTC.

This clonotype was recorded many times. The chain is built from TRBV4-1 and TRBJ2-5, with 10 bases that match TRBD1. Trimming cost V 4 bases and J 5 bases; bases outside gene matches: 7. Germline CDR1 MGHRA, CDR2 YSYEKL. This CDR3 region has 15 residues. In DNA, the CDR3 is TGCGCCAGCAGCCCCCAGGGACAGGGGATTGAGACCCAGTACTTC. This codes for CASSPQGQGIETQYF.

Many counts were recorded for this clonotype. V usage is TRBV29-1 and J usage is TRBJ2-7, with D maybe TRBD2 (6 bases). This CDR3 is 14 amino acids long. The V gene's germline CDR1 is SQVTM and CDR2 ANQGSEA. The V gene lost 4 bases and the J gene lost 1 base, with 14 bases spanning the gap. The CDR3 region is CSVVLSRGSYEQYF. The CDR3 DNA is TGCAGCGTTGTACTATCGCGGGGATCCTACGAGCAGTACTTC.

About this clonotype: No DNA is shown, since the ends of the CDR3 on it are uncertain; the CDR3 is the one TCRdb lists. The chain joins TRBV12-3 or TRBV12-4 to TRBJ2-3; TRBD2, the table's D call, was not compared with the DNA. The CDR3 length equals 14 residues, ends included. CDR3 sequence: CASSWAMGADTRYF.

This clonotype qualifies as medium-sized. The chain uses TRBV6-6 and TRBJ2-7; 9 bases fit TRBD2. The length of the CDR3 is 13 residues. The germline V gene encodes CDR1 MNHNY and CDR2 SVGAGI (reference sequence). With V trimmed by 8 bases and J by 7 bases, 9 bases remained unmatched. CDR3 DNA: TGTGCCAGCTGGGAAGCGGGAGGTAGGGAGCAGTACTTC. It encodes CASWEAGGREQYF.

A note on this clonotype: Since no conserved phenylalanine or tryptophan closes the CDR3, a read error is the likely cause. No DNA is shown, since the ends of the CDR3 on it are uncertain; the CDR3 is the one TCRdb lists. The V and J genes are TRBV6-5 and TRBJ1-1. The CDR3 spans 15 residues, counting both ends. Germline values: CDR1 MNHEY, CDR2 SVGAGI. The CDR3 sequence: CASNYSYGGLTEVFL.

V and J are TRBV24-1 and TRBJ2-3, with 8 bases matching TRBD2. Germline V CDR1 and CDR2: KGHDR, SFDVKD. This CDR3 is built from 15 residues. The trim removed 2 bases at V and 1 base at J, leaving 1 base unmatched. The CDR3 DNA sequence: TGTGCCACCAGTGATTACGGGAGGGGCACAGATACGCAGTATTTT. This sequence encodes CATSDYGRGTDTQYF.

Concerning this clonotype itself: One base away lies a much larger clone, so this may be a sequencing read error. V gene TRBV5-1 combines with J gene TRBJ1-1; D is undetermined. Looked up from germline, CDR1 is SGHRS and CDR2 is YFSETQ. Trimming cost V 1 base and J 3 bases, with 4 bases left between them. The CDR3 extends over 12 amino acids. CDR3 bases: TGCGCCAGCAGCTTGACGGACACTGAAGCTTTCTTT. It codes for CASSLTDTEAFF.

This sequence joins TRBV5-1 and TRBJ1-1; D is uncertain. CDR1 and CDR2 (germline): SGHRS, YFSETQ. This CDR3 is built from 16 residues. V was pared by 0 bases and J by 2 bases, with 14 bases between. CDR3 DNA sequence: TGCGCCAGCAGCTTGGTGGCTTGGGTGAGAAACACTGAAGCTTTCTTT. Its protein product is CASSLVAWVRNTEAFF. The full variable domain, in which reference TRBV5-1 and TRBJ1-1 provide the parts outside the CDR3, is KAGVTQTPRYLIKTRGQQVTLSCSPISGHRSVSWYQQTPGQGLQFLFEYFSETQRNKGNFPGRFSGRQFSNSRSEMNVSTLELGDSALYLCASSLVAWVRNTEAFFGQGTRLTVV.

Within the sample, this clonotype is medium-sized (0.01 to 0.1%). The chain employs TRBV11-2 and TRBJ2-7; TRBD1 or TRBD2 may be the D gene (5 bases each). Germline CDR1 and CDR2: SGHAT and FQNNGV. Trimming removed 3 bases at V and 4 bases at J, with 13 bases between. This CDR3 spans 14 amino acids. CDR3 in DNA: TGTGCCAGCAGCTTTGGGGGAGCTAGTTACGAGCAGTACTTC. The encoded protein is CASSFGGASYEQYF.

The chain employs TRBV29-1 and TRBJ2-3; 8 nucleotides match TRBD2. There are 15 residues in the CDR3. In germline, CDR1 is SQVTM, CDR2 ANQGSEA. The J segment lost 14 bases and the V segment lost 5 bases, leaving 21 bases of the junction unmatched. CDR3 sequence: CSVHSGGTNLYTLYF. The CDR3 DNA follows: TGCAGCGTTCACTCGGGGGGGACTAACCTCTATACACTGTATTTT.

This clonotype was counted once. This sequence joins TRBV5-1 and TRBJ1-5; D remains unclear. Trimming took off 4 bases at V and 6 bases at J, with 14 bases between the two ends. The CDR3 length is 14 residues. From germline, CDR1 is SGHRS and CDR2 YFSETQ. The CDR3: CASSPGIAGQPQHF. Written as DNA, the CDR3 is TGCGCCAGCAGCCCGGGGATCGCGGGTCAGCCCCAGCATTTT.

To note about this clonotype: A much bigger clone sits one base away, suggesting this may be a read error. The V gene is TRBV30, the J gene TRBJ2-5; TRBD1 matches at 7 bases. CDR1 and CDR2 from the germline V gene are GTSNPN and SVGIG (reference sequence). The length of the CDR3 is 16 residues. CDR3 coding DNA: TGTGTCTGGAGACGGGGACAGTCTCCTGTCCAAGAGACCCAGTACTTC. It translates to CVWRRGQSPVQETQYF.

Comment on this clonotype: Since the CDR3 does not end with the conserved phenylalanine or tryptophan, this likely comes from a read error. The CDR3: CTSSPLKAGVGRTETQYL. The CDR3, as DNA: TGTACCAGCAGTCCCCTTAAAGCGGGGGTCGGGAGAACGGAGACCCAGTACCTC. The chain employs TRBV12-3 or TRBV12-4 and TRBJ2-5; 8 positions agree with TRBD2. The length of the CDR3 is 18 residues.

With regard to this clonotype: This may be a read error: a much more frequent sequence differs by one nucleotide. The chain couples TRBV4-1 to TRBJ2-3; 15 nucleotides agree with TRBD2. This CDR3 is 20 amino acids long. J was trimmed by 2 bases and V by 3 bases; bases with no gene match: 12. Germline V gives CDR1 MGHRA, CDR2 YSYEKL. CDR3 DNA: TGCGCCAGCAGCCATGCCCCCCTACGGACTAGCGGGAGGGCCACAGATACGCAGTATTTT. This translates into CASSHAPLRTSGRATDTQYF.

This clonotype was detected ten times or more. The chain joins TRBV6-6 to TRBJ2-5, with 11 bases aligning to TRBD1. The CDR3 extends over 15 amino acids. Unmatched junction bases numbered 10, after V lost 6 bases and J lost 7 bases. CDR1 is MNHNY and CDR2 is SVGAGI in the germline V gene (reference sequence). CDR3 amino acids: CASSERTGGIVTQYF. CDR3 in DNA: TGTGCCAGCAGCGAAAGGACAGGGGGCATCGTGACCCAGTACTTC.